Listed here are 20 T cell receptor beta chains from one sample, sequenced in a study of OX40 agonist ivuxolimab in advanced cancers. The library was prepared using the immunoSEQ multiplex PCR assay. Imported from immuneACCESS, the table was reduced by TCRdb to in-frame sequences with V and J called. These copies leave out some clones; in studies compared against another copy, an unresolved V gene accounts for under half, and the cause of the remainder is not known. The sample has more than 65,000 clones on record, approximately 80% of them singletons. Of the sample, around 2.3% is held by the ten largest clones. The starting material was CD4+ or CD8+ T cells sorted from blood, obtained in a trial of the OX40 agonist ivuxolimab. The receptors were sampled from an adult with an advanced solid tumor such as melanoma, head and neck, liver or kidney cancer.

CDR3 bases: TGTGCCAGCTCCGAACGAGACGCAAGGCTAGGGGAAGGCTACACCTTC. Residues: CASSERDARLGEGYTF. The J gene is TRBJ1-2, the V gene TRBV18, with D perhaps TRBD1 (5 bases). CDR3 length: 16 amino acids. The V gene lost 6 bases and the J gene lost 8 bases, with 25 bases spanning the gap. From germline, CDR1 is KGHSH and CDR2 LQKENI. The full variable domain, with the rest looked up from reference TRBV18 and TRBJ1-2, is NAGVMQNPRHLVRRRGQEARLRCSPMKGHSHVYWYRQLPEEGLKFMVYLQKENIIDESGMPKERFSAEFPKEGPSILRIQQVVRGDSAAYFCASSERDARLGEGYTFGSGTRLTVV.

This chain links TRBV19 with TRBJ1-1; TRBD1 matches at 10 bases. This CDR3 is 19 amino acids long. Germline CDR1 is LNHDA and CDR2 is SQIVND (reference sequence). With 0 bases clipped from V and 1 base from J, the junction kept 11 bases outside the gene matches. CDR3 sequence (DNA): TGTGCCAGTAGTATAGATAGTCGACAGGGGGCGATTCAGAACACTGAAGCTTTCTTT. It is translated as CASSIDSRQGAIQNTEAFF.

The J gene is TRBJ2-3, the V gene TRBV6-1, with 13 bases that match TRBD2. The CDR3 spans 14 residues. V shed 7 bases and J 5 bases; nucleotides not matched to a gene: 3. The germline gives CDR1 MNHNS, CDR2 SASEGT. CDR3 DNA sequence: TGTGCCAGCACCGGACTAGCGGGAGTAGATACGCAGTATTTT. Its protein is CASTGLAGVDTQYF.

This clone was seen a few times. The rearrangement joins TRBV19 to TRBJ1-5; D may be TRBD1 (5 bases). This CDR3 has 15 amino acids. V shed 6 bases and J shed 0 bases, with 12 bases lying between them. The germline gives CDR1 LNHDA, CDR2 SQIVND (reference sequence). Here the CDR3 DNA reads TGTGCCAGTAGGACACAGGCGATTAGCAATCAGCCCCAGCATTTT. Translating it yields CASRTQAISNQPQHF. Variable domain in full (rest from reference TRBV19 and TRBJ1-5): DGGITQSPKYLFRKEGQNVTLSCEQNLNHDAMYWYRQDPGQGLRLIYYSQIVNDFQKGDIAEGYSVSREKKESFPLTVTSAQKNPTAFYLCASRTQAISNQPQHFGDGTRLSIL.

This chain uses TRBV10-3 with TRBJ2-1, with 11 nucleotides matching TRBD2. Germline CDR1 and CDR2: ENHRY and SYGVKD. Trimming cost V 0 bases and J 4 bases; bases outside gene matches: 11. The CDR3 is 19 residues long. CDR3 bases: TGTGCCATCAGTGAGTCGATCCTAGCGGGAGGATCCAATTACAATGAGCAGTTCTTC. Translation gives CAISESILAGGSNYNEQFF.

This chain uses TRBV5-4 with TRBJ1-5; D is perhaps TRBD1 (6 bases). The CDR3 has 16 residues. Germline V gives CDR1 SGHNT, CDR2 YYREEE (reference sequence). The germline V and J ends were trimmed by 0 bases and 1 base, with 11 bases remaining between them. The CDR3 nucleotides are TGTGCCAGCAGCTTGGGGGGGCTGGGGAGCAATCAGCCCCAGCATTTT. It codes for CASSLGGLGSNQPQHF.

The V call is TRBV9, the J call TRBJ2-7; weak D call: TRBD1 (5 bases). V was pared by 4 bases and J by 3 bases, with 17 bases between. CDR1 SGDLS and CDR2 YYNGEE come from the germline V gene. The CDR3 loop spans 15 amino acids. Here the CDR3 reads CASSPPGSQVYEQYF. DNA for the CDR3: TGTGCCAGCAGCCCCCCCGGTTCACAGGTCTACGAGCAGTACTTC.

For the CDR3, the DNA is TGTGCCAGCTCCCTACCGCGGATGTCCTACGAGCAGTACTTC. Encoded protein: CASSLPRMSYEQYF. The V and J genes are TRBV6-1 and TRBJ2-7, with D unclear. CDR3 length equals 14 residues. Germline CDR1 is MNHNS and CDR2 is SASEGT. Trimming took 8 bases from V and 1 from J, leaving 15 bases between them.

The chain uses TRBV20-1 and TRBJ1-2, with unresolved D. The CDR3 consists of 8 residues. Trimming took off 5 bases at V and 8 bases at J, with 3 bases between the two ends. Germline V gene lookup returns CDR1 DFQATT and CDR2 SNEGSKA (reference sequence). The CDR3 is CSAQGYTF. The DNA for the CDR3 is TGCAGTGCTCAAGGCTACACCTTC.

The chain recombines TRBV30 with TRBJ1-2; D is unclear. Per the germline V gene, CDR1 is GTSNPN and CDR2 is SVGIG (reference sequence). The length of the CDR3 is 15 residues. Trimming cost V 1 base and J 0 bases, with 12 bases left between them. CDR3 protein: CAWSGPQVTNYGYTF. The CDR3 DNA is TGTGCCTGGAGTGGACCCCAAGTTACTAACTATGGCTACACCTTC.

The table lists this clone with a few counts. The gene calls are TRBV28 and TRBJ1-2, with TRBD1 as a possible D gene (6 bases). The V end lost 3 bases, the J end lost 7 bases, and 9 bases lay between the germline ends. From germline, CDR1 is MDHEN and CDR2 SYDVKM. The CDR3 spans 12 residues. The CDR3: CASSLRGLGYTF. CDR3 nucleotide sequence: TGTGCCAGCAGTTTGCGGGGGCTTGGCTACACCTTC.

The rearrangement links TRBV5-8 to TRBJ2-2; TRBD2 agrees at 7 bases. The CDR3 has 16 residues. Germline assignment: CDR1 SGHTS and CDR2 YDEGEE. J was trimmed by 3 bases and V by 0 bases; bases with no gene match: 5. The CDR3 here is CASSLVVSGHTGELFF. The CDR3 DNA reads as TGTGCCAGCAGCTTGGTAGTTAGCGGGCACACCGGGGAGCTGTTTTTT.

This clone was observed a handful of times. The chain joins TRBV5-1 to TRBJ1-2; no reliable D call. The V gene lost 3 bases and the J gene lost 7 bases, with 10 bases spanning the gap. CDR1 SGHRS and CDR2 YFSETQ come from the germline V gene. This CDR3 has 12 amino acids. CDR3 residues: CASSWGEGGYTF. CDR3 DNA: TGCGCCAGCAGCTGGGGAGAGGGTGGCTACACCTTC.

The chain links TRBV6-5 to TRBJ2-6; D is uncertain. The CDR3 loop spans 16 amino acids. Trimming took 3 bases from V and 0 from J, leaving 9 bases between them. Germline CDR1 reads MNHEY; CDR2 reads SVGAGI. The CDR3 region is CASSYNPSSGANVLTF. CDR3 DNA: TGTGCCAGCAGTTATAATCCGAGCTCTGGGGCCAACGTCCTGACTTTC.

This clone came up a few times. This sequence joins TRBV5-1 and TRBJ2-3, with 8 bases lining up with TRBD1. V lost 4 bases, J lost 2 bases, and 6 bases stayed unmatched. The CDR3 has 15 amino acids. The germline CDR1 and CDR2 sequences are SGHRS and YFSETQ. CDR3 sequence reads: CASSMTGVNTDTQYF. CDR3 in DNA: TGCGCCAGCAGCATGACAGGGGTCAACACAGATACGCAGTATTTT.

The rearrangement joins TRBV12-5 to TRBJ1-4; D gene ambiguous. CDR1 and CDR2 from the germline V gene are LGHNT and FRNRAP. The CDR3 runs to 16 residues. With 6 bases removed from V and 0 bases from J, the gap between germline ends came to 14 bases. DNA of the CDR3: TGTGCTAGTGGCCCCCCTACAGTCGCAACTAATGAAAAACTGTTTTTT. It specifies CASGPPTVATNEKLFF.

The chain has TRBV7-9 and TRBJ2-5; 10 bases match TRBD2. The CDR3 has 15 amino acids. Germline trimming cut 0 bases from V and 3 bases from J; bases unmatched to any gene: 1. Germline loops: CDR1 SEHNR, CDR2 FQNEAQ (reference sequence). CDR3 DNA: TGTGCCAGCAGCTTAGCCCTAGCGGGAGAAGAGACCCAGTACTTC. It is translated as CASSLALAGEETQYF.

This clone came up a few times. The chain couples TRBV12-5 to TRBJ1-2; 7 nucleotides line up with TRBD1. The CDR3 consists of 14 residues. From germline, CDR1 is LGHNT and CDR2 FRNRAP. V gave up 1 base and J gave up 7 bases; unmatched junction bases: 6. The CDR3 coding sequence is TGTGCTAGTGGTTTGGACCAGGGGGGAGGTGGCTACACCTTC. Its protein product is CASGLDQGGGGYTF.

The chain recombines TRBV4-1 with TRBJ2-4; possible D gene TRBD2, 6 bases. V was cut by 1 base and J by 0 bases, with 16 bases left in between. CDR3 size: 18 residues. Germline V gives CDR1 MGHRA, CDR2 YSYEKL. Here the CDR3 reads CASSQGIGGIKAKNIQYF. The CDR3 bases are TGCGCCAGCAGCCAAGGTATAGGAGGGATTAAAGCCAAAAACATTCAGTACTTC.

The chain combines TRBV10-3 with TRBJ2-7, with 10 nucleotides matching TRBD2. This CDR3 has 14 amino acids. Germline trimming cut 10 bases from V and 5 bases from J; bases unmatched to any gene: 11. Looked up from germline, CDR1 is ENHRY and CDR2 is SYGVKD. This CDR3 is CATNIAGGLDEQYF. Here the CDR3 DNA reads TGTGCCACAAACATAGCGGGAGGCCTGGACGAGCAGTACTTC.